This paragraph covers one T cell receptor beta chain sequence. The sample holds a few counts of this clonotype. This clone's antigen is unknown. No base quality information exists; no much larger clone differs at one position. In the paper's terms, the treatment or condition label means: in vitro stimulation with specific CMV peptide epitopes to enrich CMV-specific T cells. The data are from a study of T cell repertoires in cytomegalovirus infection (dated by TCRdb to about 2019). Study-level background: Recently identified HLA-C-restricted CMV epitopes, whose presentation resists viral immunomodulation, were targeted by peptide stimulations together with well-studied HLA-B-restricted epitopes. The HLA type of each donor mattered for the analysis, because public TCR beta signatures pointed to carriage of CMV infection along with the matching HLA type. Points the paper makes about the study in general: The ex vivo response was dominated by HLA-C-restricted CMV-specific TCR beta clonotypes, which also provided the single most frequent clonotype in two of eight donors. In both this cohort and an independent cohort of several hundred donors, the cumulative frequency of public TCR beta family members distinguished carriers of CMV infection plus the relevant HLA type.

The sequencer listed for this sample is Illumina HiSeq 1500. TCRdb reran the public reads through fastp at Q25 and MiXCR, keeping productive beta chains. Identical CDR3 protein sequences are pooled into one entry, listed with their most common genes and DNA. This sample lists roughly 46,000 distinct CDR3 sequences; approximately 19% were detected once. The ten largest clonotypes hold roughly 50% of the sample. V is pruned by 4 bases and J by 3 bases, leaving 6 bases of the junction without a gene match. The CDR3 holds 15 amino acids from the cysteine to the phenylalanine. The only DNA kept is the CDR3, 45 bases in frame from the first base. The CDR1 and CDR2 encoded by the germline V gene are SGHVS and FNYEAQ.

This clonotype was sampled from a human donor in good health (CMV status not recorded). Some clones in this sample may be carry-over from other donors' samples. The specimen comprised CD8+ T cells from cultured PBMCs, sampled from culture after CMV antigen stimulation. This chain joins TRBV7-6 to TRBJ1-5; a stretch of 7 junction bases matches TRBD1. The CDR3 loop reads CASSSDRVPNQPQHF. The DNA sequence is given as TGTGCCAGCAGCTCTGACAGGGTCCCCAATCAGCCCCAGCATTTT.